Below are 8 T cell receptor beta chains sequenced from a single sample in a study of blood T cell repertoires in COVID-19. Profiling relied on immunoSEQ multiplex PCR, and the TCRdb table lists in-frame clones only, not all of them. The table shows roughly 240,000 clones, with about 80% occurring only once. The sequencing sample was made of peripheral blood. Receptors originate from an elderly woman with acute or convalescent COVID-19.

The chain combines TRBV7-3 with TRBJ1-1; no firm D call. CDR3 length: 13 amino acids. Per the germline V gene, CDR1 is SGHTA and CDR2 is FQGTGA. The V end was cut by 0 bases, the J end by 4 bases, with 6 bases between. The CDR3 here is CASSLTEGTEAFF. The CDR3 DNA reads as TGTGCCAGCAGCTTAACCGAGGGCACTGAAGCTTTCTTT.

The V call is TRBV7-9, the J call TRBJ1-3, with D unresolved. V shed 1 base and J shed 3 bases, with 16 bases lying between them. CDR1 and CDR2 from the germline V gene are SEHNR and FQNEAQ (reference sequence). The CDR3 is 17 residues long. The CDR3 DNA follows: TGTGCCAGCAGCTTAGATGGAGGACGGCGAGGTGGAAACACCATATATTTT. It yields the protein CASSLDGGRRGGNTIYF.

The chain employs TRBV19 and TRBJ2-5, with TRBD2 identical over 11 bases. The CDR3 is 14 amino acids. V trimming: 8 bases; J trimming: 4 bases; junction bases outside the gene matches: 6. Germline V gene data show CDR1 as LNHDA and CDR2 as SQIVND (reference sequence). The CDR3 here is CASYSGGAGETQYF. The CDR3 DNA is TGTGCCAGTTATAGCGGGGGGGCCGGAGAGACCCAGTACTTC.

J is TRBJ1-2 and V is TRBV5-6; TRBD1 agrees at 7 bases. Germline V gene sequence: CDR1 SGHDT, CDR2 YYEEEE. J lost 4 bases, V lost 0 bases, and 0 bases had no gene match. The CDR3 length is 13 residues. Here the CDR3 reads CASSLDRGYGYTF. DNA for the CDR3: TGTGCCAGCAGCTTGGACAGGGGCTATGGCTACACCTTC.

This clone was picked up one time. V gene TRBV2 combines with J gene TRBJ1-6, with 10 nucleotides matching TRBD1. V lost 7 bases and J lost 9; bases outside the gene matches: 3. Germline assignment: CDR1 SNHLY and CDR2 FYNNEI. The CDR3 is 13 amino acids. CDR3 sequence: CASTGQGGSPLHF. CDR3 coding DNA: TGTGCCAGCACCGGACAGGGGGGTTCACCCCTCCACTTT.

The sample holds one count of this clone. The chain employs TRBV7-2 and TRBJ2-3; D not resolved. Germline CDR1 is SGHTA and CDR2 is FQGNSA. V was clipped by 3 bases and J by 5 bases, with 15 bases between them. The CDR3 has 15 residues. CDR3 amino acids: CASSLQLLGLDTQYF. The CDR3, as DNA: TGTGCCAGCAGCTTGCAGCTCCTGGGCTTAGATACGCAGTATTTT. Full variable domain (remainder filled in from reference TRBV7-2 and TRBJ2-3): GAGVSQSPSNKVTEKGKDVELRCDPISGHTALYWYRQSLGQGLEFLIYFQGNSAPDKSGLPSDRFSAERTGGSVSTLTIQRTQQEDSAVYLCASSLQLLGLDTQYFGPGTRLTVL.

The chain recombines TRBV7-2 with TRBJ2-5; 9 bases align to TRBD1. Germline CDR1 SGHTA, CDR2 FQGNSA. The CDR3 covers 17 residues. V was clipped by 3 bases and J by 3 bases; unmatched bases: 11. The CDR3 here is CASSLLGGTGREETQYF. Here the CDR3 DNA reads TGTGCCAGCAGCTTGCTCGGTGGGACAGGGAGGGAAGAGACCCAGTACTTC.

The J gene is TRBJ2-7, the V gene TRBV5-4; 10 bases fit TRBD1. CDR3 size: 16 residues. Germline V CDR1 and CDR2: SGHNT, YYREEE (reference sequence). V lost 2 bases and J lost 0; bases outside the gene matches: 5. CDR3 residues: CASSFLRDRGSYEQYF. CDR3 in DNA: TGTGCCAGCAGCTTTCTCCGGGACAGGGGCTCCTACGAGCAGTACTTC. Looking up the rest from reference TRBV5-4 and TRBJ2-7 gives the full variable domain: ETGVTQSPTHLIKTRGQQVTLRCSSQSGHNTVSWYQQALGQGPQFIFQYYREEENGRGNFPPRFSGLQFPNYSSELNVNALELDDSALYLCASSFLRDRGSYEQYFGPGTRLTVT.